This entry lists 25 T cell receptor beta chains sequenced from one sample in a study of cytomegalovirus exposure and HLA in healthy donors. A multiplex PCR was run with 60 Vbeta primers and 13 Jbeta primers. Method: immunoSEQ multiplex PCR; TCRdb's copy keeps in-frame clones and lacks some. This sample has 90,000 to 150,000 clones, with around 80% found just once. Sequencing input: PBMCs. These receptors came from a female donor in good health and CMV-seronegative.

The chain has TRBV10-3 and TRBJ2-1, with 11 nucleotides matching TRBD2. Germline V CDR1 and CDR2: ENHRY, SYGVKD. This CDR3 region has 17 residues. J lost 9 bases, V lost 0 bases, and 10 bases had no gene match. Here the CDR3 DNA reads TGTGCCATCAGTGAGTCGGTGTCTAGCGGGGGGATGTCTGAGCAGTTCTTC. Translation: CAISESVSSGGMSEQFF.

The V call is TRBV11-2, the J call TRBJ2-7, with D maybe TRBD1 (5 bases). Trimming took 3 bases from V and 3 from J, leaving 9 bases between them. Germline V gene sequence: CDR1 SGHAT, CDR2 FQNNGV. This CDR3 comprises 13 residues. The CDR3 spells CASSFDSYYEQYF. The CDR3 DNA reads TGTGCCAGCAGCTTTGACAGCTACTACGAGCAGTACTTC.

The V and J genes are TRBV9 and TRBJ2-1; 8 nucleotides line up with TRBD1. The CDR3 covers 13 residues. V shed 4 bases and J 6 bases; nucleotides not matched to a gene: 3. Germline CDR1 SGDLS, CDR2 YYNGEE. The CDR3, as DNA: TGTGCCAGCAGCACCGGACAGGGCAATGAGCAGTTCTTC. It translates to CASSTGQGNEQFF. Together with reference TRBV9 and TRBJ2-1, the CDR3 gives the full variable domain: DSGVTQTPKHLITATGQRVTLRCSPRSGDLSVYWYQQSLDQGLQFLIQYYNGEERAKGNILERFSAQQFPDLHSELNLSSLELGDSALYFCASSTGQGNEQFFGPGTRLTVL.

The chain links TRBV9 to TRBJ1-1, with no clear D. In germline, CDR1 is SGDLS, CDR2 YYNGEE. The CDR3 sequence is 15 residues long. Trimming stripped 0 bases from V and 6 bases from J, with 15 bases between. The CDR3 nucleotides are TGTGCCAGCAGCGTAGGTGTAGGGAGCTTGTCTGAAGCTTTCTTT. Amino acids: CASSVGVGSLSEAFF.

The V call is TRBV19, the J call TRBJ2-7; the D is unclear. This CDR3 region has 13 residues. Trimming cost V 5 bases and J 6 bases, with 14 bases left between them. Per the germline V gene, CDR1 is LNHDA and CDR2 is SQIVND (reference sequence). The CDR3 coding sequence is TGTGCCAGTAGTTCCGGCGCCAGGCTCGAGCAGTACTTC. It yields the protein CASSSGARLEQYF. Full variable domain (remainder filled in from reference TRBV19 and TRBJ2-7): DGGITQSPKYLFRKEGQNVTLSCEQNLNHDAMYWYRQDPGQGLRLIYYSQIVNDFQKGDIAEGYSVSREKKESFPLTVTSAQKNPTAFYLCASSSGARLEQYFGPGTRLTVT.

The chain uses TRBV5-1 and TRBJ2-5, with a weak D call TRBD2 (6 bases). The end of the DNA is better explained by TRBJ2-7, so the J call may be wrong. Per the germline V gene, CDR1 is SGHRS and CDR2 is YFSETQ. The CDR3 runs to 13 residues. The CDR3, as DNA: TGCGCCAGCAGCCGGGACTTTACCTACGAGCAGTACTTC. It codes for CASSRDFTYEQYF.

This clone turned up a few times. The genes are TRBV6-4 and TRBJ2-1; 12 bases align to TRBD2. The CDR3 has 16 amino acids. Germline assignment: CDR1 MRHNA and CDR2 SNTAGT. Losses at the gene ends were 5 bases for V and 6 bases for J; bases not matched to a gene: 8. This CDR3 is CASSLSSGGATNEQFF. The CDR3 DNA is TGTGCCAGCAGTCTCTCTAGCGGGGGGGCCACCAATGAGCAGTTCTTC.

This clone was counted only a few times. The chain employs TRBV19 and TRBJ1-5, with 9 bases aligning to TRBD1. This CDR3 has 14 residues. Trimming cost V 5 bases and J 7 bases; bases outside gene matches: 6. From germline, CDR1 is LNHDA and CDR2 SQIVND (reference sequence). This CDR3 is CASSSSTGGQPQHF. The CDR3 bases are TGTGCCAGTAGTTCCTCGACAGGGGGGCAGCCCCAGCATTTT.

CDR3 sequence (DNA): TGTGCCAGCAGCAAACAGGTGTGGACTGAAGCTTTCTTT. It specifies CASSKQVWTEAFF. The gene calls are TRBV14 and TRBJ1-1, with D perhaps TRBD1 (5 bases). Germline assignment: CDR1 SGHDN and CDR2 FVKESK. The CDR3 loop spans 13 amino acids. With 5 bases removed from V and 5 bases from J, the gap between germline ends came to 12 bases.

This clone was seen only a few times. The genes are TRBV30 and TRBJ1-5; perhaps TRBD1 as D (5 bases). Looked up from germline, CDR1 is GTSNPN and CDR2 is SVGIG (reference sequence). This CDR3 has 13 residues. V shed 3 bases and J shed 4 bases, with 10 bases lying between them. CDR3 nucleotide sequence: TGTGCCTGGAGGTCGGAGGGGAATCAGCCCCAGCATTTT. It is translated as CAWRSEGNQPQHF. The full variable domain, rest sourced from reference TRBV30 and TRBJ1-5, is SQTIHQWPATLVQPVGSPLSLECTVEGTSNPNLYWYRQAAGRGLQLLFYSVGIGQISSEVPQNLSASRPQDRQFILSSKKLLLSDSGFYLCAWRSEGNQPQHFGDGTRLSIL.

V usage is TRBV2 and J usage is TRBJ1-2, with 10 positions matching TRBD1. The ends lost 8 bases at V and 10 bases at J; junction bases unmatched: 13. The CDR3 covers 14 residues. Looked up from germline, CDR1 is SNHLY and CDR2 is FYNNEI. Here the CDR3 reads CASAAGTGDGDYTF. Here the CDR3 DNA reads TGTGCCAGCGCCGCCGGGACAGGGGATGGTGACTACACCTTC. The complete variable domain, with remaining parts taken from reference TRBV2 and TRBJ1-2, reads EPEVTQTPSHQVTQMGQEVILRCVPISNHLYFYWYRQILGQKVEFLVSFYNNEISEKSEIFDDQFSVERPDGSNFTLKIRSTKLEDSAMYFCASAAGTGDGDYTFGSGTRLTVV.

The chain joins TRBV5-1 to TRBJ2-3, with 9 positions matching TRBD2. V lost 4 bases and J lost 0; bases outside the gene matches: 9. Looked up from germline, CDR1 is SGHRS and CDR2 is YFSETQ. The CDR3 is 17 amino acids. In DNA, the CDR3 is TGCGCCAGCAGCACCCGTAGCGGGGGTTCTAGCACAGATACGCAGTATTTT. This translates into CASSTRSGGSSTDTQYF.

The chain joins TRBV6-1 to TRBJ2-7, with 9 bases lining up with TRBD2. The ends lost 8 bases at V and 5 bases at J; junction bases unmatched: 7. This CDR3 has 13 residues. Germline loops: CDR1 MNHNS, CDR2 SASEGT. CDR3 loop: CASLGVAGDEQYF. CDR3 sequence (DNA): TGTGCCAGCCTGGGGGTAGCGGGGGACGAGCAGTACTTC.

CDR3 region: CASSLASWEDEQYF. In DNA, the CDR3 is TGTGCCAGCAGCTTAGCTTCTTGGGAGGACGAGCAGTACTTC. The chain uses TRBV7-8 and TRBJ2-7, with TRBD2 as a possible D gene (6 bases). The CDR3 runs 14 residues. Trimming shortened V by 0 bases and J by 5 bases, and 11 bases separated the two germline ends. Per germline, CDR1 SGHVS and CDR2 FQNEAQ.

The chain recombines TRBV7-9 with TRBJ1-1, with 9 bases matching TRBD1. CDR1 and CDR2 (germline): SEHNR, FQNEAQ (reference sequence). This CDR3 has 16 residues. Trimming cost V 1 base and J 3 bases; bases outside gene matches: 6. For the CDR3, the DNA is TGTGCCAGCAGCTTAGTTGGGACAGGGTTTGACACTGAAGCTTTCTTT. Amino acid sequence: CASSLVGTGFDTEAFF.

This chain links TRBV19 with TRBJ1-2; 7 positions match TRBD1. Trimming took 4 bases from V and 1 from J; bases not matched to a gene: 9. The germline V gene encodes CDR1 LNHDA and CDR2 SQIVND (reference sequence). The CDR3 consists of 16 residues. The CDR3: CASSTLTGAFNYGYTF. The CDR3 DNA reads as TGTGCCAGTAGTACCCTAACAGGGGCTTTTAACTATGGCTACACCTTC.

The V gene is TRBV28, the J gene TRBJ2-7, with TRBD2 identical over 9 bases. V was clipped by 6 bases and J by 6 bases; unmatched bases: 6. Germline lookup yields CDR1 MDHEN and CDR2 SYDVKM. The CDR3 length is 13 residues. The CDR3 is CASRASGVPEQYF. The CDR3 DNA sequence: TGTGCCAGCAGGGCTAGCGGGGTACCCGAGCAGTACTTC.

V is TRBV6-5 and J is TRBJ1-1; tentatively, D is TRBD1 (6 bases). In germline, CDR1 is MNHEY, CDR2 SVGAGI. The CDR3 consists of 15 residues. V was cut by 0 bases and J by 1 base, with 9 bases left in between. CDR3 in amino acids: CASSYSAGANTEAFF. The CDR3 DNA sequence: TGTGCCAGCAGTTACTCTGCAGGGGCGAACACTGAAGCTTTCTTT.

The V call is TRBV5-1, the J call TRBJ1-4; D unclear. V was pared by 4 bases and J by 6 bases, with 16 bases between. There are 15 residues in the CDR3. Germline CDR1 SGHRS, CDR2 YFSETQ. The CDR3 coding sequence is TGCGCCAGCAGCCTGGGTCCTAGCGGAGATGAAAAACTGTTTTTT. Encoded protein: CASSLGPSGDEKLFF.

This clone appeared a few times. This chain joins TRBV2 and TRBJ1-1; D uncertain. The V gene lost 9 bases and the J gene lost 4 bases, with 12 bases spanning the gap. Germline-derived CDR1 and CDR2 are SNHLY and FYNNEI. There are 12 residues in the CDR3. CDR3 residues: CASPRGSTEAFF. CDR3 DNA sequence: TGTGCCAGTCCCCGGGGTAGCACTGAAGCTTTCTTT.

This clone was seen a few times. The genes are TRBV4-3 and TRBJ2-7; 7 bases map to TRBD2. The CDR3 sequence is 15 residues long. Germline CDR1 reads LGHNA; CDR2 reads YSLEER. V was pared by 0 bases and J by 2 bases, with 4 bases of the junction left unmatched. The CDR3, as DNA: TGCGCCAGCAGCCAAGATGCTAGCGGTCCCTACGAGCAGTACTTC. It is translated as CASSQDASGPYEQYF.

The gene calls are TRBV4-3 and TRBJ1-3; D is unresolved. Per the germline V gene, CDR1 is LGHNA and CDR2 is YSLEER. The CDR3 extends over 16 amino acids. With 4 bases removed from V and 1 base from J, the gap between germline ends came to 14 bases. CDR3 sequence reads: CASSPSDLLSGNTIYF. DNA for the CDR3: TGCGCCAGCAGCCCCTCCGATTTACTTTCTGGAAACACCATATATTTT.

CDR3 amino acids: CSVLTSGGYEQYF. CDR3 DNA: TGCAGCGTATTAACTAGCGGGGGCTACGAGCAGTACTTC. The chain links TRBV29-1 to TRBJ2-7; TRBD2 matches at 11 bases. CDR1 and CDR2 from the germline V gene are SQVTM and ANQGSEA. The length of the CDR3 is 13 residues. The trim removed 6 bases at V and 3 bases at J, leaving 4 bases unmatched.

The CDR3 DNA reads as TGTGCCAGCAGCTTTGACCTAAGGGGGGGTGAGCAGTTCTTC. This codes for CASSFDLRGGEQFF. The V call is TRBV7-2, the J call TRBJ2-1, with D perhaps TRBD2 (7 bases). Trimming took off 3 bases at V and 9 bases at J, with 15 bases between the two ends. The CDR3 is made up of 14 amino acids. Germline CDR1 reads SGHTA; CDR2 reads FQGNSA.

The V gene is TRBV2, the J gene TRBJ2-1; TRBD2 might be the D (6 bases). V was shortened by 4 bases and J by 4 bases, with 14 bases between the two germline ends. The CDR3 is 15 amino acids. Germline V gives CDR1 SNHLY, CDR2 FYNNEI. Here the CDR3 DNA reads TGTGCCAGCAGTGGAATCAGCGGGTCTTACAATGAGCAGTTCTTC. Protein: CASSGISGSYNEQFF.